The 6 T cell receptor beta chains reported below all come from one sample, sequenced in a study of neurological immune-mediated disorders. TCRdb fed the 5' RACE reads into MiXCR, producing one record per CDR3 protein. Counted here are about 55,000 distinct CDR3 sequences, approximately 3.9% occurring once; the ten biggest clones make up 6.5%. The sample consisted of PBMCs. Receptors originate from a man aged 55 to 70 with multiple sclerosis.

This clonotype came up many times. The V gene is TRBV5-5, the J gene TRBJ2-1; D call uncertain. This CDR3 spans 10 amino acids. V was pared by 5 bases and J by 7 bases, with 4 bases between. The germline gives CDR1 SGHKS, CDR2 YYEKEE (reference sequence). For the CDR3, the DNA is TGTGCCAGCAGTAGGAATGAGCAGTTCTTC. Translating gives CASSRNEQFF.

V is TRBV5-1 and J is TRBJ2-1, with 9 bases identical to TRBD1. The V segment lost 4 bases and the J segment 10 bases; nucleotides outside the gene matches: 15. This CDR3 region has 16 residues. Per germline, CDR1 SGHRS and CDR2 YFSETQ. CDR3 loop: CASSEGQGLQTREQFF. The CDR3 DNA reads TGCGCCAGCAGCGAGGGACAGGGACTTCAAACCCGGGAGCAGTTCTTC. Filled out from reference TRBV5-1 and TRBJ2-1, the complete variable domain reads KAGVTQTPRYLIKTRGQQVTLSCSPISGHRSVSWYQQTPGQGLQFLFEYFSETQRNKGNFPGRFSGRQFSNSRSEMNVSTLELGDSALYLCASSEGQGLQTREQFFGPGTRLTVL.

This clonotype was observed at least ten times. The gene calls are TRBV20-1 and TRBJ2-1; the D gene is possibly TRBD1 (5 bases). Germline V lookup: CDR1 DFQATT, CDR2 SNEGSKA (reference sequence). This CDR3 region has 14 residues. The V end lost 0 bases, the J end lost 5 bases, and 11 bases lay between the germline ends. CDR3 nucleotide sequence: TGCAGTGCTAGAGACAGGGTGCACGACAATGAGCAGTTCTTC. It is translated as CSARDRVHDNEQFF.

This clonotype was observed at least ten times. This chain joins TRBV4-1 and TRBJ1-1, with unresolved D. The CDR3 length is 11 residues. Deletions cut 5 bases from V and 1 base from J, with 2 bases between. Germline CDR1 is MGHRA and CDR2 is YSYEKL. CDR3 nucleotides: TGCGCCAGCAGCAAGAACACTGAAGCTTTCTTT. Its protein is CASSKNTEAFF.

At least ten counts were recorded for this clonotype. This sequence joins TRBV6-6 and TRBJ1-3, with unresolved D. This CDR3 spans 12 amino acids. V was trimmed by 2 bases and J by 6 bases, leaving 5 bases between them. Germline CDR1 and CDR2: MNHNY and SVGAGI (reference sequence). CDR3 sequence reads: CASSYNINTIYF. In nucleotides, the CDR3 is TGTGCCAGCAGTTACAACATAAACACCATATATTTT.

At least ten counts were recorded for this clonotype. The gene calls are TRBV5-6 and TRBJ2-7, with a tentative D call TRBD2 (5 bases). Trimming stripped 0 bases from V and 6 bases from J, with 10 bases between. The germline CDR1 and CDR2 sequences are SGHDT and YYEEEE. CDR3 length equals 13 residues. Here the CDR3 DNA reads TGTGCCAGCAGCTTGGGAAGCCGGGGCGAGCAGTACTTC. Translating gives CASSLGSRGEQYF.